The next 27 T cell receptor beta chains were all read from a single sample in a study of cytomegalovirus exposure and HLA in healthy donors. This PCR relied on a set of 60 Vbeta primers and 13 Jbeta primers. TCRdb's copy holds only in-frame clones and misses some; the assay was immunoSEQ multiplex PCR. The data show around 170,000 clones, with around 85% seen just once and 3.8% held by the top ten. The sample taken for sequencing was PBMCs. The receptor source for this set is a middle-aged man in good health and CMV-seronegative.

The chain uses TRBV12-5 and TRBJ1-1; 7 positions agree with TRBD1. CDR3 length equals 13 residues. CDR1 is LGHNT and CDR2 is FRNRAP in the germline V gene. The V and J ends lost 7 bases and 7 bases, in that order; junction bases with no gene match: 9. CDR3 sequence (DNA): TGTGCTAGTGCCATTGGGGACAGTCGTGAAGCTTTCTTT. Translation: CASAIGDSREAFF.

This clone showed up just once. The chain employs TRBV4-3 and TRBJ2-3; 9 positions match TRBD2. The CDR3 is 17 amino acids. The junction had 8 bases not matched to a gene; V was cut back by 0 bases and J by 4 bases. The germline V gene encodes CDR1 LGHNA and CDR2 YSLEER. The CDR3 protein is CASSQDLRGGRADTQYF. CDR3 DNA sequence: TGCGCCAGCAGCCAAGATCTGCGGGGGGGCCGGGCAGATACGCAGTATTTT.

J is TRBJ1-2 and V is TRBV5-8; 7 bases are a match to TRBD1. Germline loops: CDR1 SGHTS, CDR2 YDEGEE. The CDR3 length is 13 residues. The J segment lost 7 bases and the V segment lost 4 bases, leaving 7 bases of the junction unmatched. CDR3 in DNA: TGTGCCAGCAGCGAGACAGGGATTCCTGGCTACACCTTC. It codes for CASSETGIPGYTF. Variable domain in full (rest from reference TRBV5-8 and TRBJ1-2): EAGVTQSPTHLIKTRGQQATLRCSPISGHTSVYWYQQALGLGLQFLLWYDEGEERNRGNFPPRFSGRQFPNYSSELNVNALELEDSALYLCASSETGIPGYTFGSGTRLTVV.

CDR3 sequence reads: CASSKGWGQSGEQFF. The CDR3 region has the DNA TGCGCCAGCAGCAAGGGTTGGGGGCAGTCAGGTGAGCAGTTCTTC. The chain combines TRBV5-1 with TRBJ2-1, with D perhaps TRBD1 (6 bases). Germline-derived CDR1 and CDR2 are SGHRS and YFSETQ. V was cut by 4 bases and J by 9 bases, with 20 bases left in between. This CDR3 has 15 amino acids.

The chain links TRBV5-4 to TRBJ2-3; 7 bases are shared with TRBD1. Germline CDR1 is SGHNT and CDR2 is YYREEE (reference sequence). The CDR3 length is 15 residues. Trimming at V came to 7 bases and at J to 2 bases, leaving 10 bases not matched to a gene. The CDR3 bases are TGTGCCAGCTGTACCGGGACAGCCTACACAGATACGCAGTATTTT. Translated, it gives CASCTGTAYTDTQYF. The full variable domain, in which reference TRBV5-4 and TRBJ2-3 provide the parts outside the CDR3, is ETGVTQSPTHLIKTRGQQVTLRCSSQSGHNTVSWYQQALGQGPQFIFQYYREEENGRGNFPPRFSGLQFPNYSSELNVNALELDDSALYLCASCTGTAYTDTQYFGPGTRLTVL.

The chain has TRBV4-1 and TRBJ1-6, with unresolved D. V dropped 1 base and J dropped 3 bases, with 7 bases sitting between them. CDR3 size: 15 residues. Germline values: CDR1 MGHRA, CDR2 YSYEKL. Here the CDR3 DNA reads TGCGCCAGCAGCCAAGGAGGAGTCTATAATTCACCCCTCCACTTT. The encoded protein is CASSQGGVYNSPLHF.

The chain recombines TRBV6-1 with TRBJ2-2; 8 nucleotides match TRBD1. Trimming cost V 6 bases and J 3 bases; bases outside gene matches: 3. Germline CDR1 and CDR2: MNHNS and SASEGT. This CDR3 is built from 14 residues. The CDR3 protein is CASSLTGDTGELFF. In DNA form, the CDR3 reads TGTGCCAGCAGCCTGACAGGGGACACCGGGGAGCTGTTTTTT.

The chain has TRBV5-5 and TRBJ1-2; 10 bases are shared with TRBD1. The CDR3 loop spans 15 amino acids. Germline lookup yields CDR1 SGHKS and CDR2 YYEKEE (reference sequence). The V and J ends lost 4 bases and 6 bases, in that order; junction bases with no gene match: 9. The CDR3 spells CASSLQPGQGHGYTF. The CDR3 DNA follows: TGTGCCAGCAGCCTTCAACCGGGACAGGGGCATGGCTACACCTTC.

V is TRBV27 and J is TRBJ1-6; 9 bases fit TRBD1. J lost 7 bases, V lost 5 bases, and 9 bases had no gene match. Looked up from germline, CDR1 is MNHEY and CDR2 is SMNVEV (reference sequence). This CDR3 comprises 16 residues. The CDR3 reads CASSGGDRVGNSPLHF. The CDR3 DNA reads TGTGCCAGCAGTGGGGGGGACAGGGTAGGCAATTCACCCCTCCACTTT.

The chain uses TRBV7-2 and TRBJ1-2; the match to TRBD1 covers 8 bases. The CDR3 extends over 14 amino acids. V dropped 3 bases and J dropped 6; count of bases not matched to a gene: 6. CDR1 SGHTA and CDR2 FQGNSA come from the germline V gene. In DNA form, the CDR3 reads TGTGCCAGCAGCTTGGACAGGGTTCGAGATGGCTACACCTTC. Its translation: CASSLDRVRDGYTF.

DNA of the CDR3: TGTGCCAGCAGCTCCCAAACAGGGAACGCACCCCTCCACTTT. The encoded protein is CASSSQTGNAPLHF. The rearrangement uses TRBV7-3 and TRBJ1-6, with D perhaps matching TRBD1 (6 bases). The CDR3 loop spans 14 amino acids. The germline V gene encodes CDR1 SGHTA and CDR2 FQGTGA. V was clipped by 4 bases and J by 11 bases, with 15 bases between them.

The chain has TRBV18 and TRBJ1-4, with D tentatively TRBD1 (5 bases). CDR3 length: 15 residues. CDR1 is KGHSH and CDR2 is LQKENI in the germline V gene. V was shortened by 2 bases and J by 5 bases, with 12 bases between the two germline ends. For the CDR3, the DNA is TGTGCCAGCTCACCAGCGGGACCGGCGAATGAAAAACTGTTTTTT. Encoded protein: CASSPAGPANEKLFF.

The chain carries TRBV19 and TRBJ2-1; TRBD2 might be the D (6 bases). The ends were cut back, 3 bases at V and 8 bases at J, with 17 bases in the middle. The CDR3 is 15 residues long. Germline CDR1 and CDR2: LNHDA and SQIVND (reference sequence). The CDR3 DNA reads TGTGCCAGTAGTATGGAGGGGTGGAATATTCATGAGCAGTTCTTC. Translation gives CASSMEGWNIHEQFF.

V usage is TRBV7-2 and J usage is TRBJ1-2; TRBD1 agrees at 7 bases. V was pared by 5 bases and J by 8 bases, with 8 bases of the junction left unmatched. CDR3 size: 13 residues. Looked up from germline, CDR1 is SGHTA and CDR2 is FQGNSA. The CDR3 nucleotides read TGTGCCAGCAGCATGGACCCACAGGGGGGCTACACCTTC. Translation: CASSMDPQGGYTF.

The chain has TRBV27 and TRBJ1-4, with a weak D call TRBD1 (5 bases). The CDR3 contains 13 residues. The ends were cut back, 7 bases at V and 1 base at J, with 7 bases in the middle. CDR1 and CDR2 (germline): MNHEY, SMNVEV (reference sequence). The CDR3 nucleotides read TGTGCCAGCAAGGGGATAACTAATGAAAAACTGTTTTTT. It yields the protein CASKGITNEKLFF.

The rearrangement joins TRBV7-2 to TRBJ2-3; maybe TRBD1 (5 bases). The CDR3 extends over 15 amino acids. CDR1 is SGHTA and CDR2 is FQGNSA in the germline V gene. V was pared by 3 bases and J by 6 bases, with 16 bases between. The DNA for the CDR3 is TGTGCCAGCAGCTTGGATGGGTCAGGGTATGATACGCAGTATTTT. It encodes CASSLDGSGYDTQYF.

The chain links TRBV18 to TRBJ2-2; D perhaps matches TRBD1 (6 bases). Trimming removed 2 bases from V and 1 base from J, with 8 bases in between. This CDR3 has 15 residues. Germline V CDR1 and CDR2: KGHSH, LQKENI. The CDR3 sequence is CASSPSGQNTGELFF. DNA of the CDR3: TGTGCCAGCTCACCATCGGGACAGAACACCGGGGAGCTGTTTTTT.

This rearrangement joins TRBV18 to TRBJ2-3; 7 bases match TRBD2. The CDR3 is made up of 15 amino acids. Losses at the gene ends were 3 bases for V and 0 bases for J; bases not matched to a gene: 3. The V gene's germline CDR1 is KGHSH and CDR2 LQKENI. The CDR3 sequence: CASSPPLASTDTQYF. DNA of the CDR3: TGTGCCAGCTCACCCCCACTAGCGAGCACAGATACGCAGTATTTT.

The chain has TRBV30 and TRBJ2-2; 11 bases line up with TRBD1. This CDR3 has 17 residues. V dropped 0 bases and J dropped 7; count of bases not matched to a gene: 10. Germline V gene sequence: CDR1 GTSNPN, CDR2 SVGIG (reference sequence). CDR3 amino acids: CAWSVFLGTGGGGELFF. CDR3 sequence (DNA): TGTGCCTGGAGTGTGTTCTTAGGGACAGGGGGTGGCGGGGAGCTGTTTTTT.

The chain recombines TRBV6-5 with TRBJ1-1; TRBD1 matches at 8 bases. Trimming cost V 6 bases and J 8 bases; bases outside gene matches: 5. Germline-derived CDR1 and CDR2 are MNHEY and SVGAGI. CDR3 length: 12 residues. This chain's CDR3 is CASRPTGEEAFF. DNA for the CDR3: TGTGCCAGCAGACCGACAGGGGAGGAAGCTTTCTTT.

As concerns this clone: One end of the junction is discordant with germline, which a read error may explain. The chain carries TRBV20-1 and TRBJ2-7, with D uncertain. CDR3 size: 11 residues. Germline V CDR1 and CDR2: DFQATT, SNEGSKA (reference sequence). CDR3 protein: CSARGVNEQYF. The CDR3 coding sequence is TGCAGTGCGAGAGGTGTTAACGAGCAGTACTTC.

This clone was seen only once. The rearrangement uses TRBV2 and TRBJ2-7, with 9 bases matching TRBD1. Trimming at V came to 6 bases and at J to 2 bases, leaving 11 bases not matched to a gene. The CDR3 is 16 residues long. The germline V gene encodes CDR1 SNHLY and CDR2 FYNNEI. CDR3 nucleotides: TGTGCCAGCAGCTCTATACGGGACAGGGCAACCTACGAGCAGTACTTC. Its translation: CASSSIRDRATYEQYF.

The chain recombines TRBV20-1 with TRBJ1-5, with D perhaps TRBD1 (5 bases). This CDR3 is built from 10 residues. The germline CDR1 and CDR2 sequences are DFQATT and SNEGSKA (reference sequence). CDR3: CSVGGSPQHF. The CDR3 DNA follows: TGCTCGGTCGGGGGATCTCCCCAGCATTTT.

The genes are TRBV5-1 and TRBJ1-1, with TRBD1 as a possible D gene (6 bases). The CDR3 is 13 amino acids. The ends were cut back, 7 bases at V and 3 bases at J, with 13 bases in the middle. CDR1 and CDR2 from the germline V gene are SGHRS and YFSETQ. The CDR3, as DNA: TGCGCCAGCCGGGGGGCCGTGGACACTGAAGCTTTCTTT. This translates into CASRGAVDTEAFF.

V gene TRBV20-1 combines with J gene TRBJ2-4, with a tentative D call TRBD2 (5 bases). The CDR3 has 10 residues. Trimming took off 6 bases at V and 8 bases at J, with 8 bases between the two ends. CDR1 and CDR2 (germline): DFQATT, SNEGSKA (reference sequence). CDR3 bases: TGCAGTGCGTCGGAGGACATTCAGTACTTC. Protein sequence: CSASEDIQYF.

CDR3 bases: TGTGCCAGCAGCACTAGCGGGGGTCTAGATACGCAGTATTTT. Translated: CASSTSGGLDTQYF. The J gene is TRBJ2-3, the V gene TRBV9; 11 nucleotides match TRBD2. V was pared by 4 bases and J by 5 bases, with 3 bases of the junction left unmatched. Looked up from germline, CDR1 is SGDLS and CDR2 is YYNGEE. The CDR3 is made up of 14 amino acids.

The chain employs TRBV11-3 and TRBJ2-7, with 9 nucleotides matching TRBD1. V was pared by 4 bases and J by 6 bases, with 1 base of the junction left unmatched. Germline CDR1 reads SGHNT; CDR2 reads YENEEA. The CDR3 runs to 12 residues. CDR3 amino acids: CASSSTGGEQYF. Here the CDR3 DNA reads TGTGCCAGCAGCTCGACAGGGGGCGAGCAGTACTTC.